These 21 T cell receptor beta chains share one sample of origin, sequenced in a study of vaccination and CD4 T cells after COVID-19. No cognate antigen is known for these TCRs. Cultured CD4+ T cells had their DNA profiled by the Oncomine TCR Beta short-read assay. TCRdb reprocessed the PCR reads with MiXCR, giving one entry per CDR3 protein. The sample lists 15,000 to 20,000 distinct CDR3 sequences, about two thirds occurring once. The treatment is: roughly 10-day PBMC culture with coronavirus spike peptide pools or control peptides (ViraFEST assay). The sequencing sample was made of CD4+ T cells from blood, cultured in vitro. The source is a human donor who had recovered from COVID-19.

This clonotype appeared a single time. This CDR3 is CASSLSRQRLPLNYGYTF. The CDR3 DNA reads as TGTGCCAGCAGCCTGAGCAGACAGCGACTCCCTCTTAACTATGGCTACACCTTC. V usage is TRBV4-2 and J usage is TRBJ1-2; TRBD1 might be the D (5 bases). V was pared by 4 bases and J by 1 base, with 22 bases between. The CDR3 length is 18 residues. CDR1 and CDR2 from the germline V gene are LGHNA and YNFKEQ.

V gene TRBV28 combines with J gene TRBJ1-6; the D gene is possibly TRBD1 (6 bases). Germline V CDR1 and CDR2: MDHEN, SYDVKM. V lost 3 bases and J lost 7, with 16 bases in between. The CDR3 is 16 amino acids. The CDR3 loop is CASSFSGGMANSPLHF. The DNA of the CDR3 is TGTGCCAGCAGTTTTTCTGGGGGCATGGCGAATTCACCCCTCCACTTT.

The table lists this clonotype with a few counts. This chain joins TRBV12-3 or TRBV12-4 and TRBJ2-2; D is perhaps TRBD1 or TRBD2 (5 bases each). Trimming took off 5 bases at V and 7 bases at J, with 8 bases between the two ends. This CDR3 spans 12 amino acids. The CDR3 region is CASSGAGGELFF. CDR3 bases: TGTGCCAGCAGTGGGGCGGGCGGGGAGCTGTTTTTT.

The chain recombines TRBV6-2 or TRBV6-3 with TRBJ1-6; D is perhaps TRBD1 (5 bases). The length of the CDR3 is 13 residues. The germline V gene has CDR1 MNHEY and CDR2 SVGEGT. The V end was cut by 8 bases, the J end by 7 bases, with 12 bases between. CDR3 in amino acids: CASVRVDNSPLHF. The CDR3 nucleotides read TGTGCCAGCGTCAGGGTGGACAATTCACCCCTCCACTTT.

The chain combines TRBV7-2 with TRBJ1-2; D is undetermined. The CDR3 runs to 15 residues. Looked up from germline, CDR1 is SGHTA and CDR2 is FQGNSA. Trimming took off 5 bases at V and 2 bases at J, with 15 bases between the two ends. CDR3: CASSPAPRGNYGYTF. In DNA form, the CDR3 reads TGTGCCAGCAGCCCTGCTCCCCGAGGGAACTATGGCTACACCTTC. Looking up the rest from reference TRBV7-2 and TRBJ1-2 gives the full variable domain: GAGVSQSPSNKVTEKGKDVELRCDPISGHTALYWYRQSLGQGLEFLIYFQGNSAPDKSGLPSDRFSAERTGGSVSTLTIQRTQQEDSAVYLCASSPAPRGNYGYTFGSGTRLTVV.

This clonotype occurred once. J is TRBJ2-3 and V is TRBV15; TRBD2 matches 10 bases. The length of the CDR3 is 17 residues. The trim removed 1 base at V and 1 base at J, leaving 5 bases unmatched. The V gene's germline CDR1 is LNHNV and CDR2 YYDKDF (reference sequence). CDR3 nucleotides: TGTGCCACCAGCAGAGCCGGGACTAGCGTTGGCACAGATACGCAGTATTTT. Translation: CATSRAGTSVGTDTQYF.

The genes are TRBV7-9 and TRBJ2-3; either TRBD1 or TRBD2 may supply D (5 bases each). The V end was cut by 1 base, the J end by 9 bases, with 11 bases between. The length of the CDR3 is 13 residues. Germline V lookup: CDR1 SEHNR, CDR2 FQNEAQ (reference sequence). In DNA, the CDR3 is TGTGCCAGCAGCTTAGAGGGGAGAGGGACGCAGTATTTT. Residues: CASSLEGRGTQYF.

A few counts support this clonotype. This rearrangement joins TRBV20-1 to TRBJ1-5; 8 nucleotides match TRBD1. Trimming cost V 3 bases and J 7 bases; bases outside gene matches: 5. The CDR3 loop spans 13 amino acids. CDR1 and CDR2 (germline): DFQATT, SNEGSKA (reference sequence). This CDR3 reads CSARSGGVQPQHF. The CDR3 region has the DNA TGCAGTGCTAGGTCAGGGGGCGTCCAGCCCCAGCATTTT.

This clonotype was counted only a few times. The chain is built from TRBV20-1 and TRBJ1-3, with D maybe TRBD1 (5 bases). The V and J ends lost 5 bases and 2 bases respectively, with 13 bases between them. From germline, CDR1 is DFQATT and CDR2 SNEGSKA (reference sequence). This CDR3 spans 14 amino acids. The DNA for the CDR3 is TGCAGTGCTCGACGGGGGGTCGCTGGAAACACCATATATTTT. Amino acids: CSARRGVAGNTIYF.

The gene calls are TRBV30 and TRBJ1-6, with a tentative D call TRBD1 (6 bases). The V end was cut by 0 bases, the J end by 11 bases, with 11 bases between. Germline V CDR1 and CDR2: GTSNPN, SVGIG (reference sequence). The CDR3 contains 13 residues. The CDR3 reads CAWSVTGMAPLHF. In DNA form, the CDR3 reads TGTGCCTGGAGTGTGACAGGCATGGCACCCCTCCACTTT.

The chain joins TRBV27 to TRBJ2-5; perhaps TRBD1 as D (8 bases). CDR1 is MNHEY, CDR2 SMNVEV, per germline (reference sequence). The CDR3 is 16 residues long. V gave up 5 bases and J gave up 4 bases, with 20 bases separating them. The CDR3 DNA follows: TGTGCCAGCAGTCCACCAAATACAGGGGGGGGAGAGACCCAGTACTTC. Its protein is CASSPPNTGGGETQYF.

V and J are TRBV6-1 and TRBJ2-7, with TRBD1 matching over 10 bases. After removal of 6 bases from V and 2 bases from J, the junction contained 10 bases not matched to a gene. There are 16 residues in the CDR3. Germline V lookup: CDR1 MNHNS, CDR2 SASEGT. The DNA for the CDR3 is TGTGCCAGCAGGGGAAGTCACGGGACAGGGGCCTACGAGCAGTACTTC. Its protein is CASRGSHGTGAYEQYF.

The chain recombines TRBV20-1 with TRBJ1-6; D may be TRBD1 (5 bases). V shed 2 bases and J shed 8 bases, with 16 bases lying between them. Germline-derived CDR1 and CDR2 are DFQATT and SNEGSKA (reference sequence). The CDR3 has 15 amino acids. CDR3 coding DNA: TGCAGTGCTAGACCTCAGGGTGTTTTGGATTCACCCCTCCACTTT. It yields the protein CSARPQGVLDSPLHF.

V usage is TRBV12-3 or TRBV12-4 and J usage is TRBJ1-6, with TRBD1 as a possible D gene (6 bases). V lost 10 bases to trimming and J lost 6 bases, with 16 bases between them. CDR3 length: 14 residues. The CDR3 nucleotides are TGTGCCACCAGAGATACAGGGAGTAATTCACCCCTCCACTTT. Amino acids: CATRDTGSNSPLHF.

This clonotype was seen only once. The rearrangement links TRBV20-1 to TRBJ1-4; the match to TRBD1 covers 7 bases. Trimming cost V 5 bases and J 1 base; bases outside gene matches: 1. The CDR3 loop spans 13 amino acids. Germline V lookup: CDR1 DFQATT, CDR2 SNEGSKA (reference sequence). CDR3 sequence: CSAHRGTNEKLFF. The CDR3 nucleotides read TGCAGTGCTCACAGGGGAACTAATGAAAAACTGTTTTTT.

This CDR3 is CATSERGTDTQYF. CDR3 bases: TGTGCCACCAGTGAACGGGGGACAGATACGCAGTATTTT. The genes are TRBV24-1 and TRBJ2-3, with D tentatively TRBD2 (6 bases). The CDR3 is 13 amino acids. CDR1 and CDR2 from the germline V gene are KGHDR and SFDVKD. V was pared by 4 bases and J by 3 bases, with 7 bases between.

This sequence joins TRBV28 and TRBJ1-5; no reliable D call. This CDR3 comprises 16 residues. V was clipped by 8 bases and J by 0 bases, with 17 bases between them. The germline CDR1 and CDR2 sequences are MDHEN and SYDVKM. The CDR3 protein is CASRHRRQLSNQPQHF. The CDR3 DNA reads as TGTGCCAGCCGCCATCGACGGCAGCTTAGCAATCAGCCCCAGCATTTT.

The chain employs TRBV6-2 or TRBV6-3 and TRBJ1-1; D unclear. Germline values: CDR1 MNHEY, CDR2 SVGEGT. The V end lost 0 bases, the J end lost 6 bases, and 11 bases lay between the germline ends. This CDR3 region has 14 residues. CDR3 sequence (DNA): TGTGCCAGCAGTTACTCGAGGTGGAGGTCTGAAGCTTTCTTT. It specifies CASSYSRWRSEAFF.

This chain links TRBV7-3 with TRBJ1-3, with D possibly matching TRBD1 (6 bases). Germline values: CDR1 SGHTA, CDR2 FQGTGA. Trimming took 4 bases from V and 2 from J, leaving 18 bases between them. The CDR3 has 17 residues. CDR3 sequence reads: CASSYPSGTGTGNTIYF. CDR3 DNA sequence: TGTGCCAGCAGCTACCCCTCCGGAACAGGGACTGGAAACACCATATATTTT.

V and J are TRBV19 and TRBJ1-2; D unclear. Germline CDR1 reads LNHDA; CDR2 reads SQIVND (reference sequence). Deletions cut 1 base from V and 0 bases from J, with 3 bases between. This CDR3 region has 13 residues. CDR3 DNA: TGTGCCAGTAGTATAGTTGCTAACTATGGCTACACCTTC. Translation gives CASSIVANYGYTF.

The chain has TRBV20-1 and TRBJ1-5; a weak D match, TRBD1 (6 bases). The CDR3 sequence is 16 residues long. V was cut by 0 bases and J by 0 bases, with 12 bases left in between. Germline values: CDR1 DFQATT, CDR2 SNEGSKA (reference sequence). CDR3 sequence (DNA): TGCAGTGCTAGAGATCCCAGGGGCAGTAGCAATCAGCCCCAGCATTTT. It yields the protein CSARDPRGSSNQPQHF.